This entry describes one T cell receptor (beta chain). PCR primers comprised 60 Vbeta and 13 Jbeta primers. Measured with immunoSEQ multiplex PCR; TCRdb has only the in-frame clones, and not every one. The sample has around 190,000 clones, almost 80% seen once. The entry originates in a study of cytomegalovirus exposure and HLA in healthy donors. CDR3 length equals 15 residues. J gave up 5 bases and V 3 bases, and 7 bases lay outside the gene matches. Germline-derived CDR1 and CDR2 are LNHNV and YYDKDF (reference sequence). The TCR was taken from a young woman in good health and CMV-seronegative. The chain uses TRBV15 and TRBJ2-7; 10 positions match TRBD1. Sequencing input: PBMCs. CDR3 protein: CATSSTRDRGNEQYF. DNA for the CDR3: TGTGCCACCAGCAGTACCCGGGACAGGGGAAACGAGCAGTACTTC.